These 7 T cell receptor beta chains came from one sample sequenced in a study of T cell repertoires in cytomegalovirus infection. MiXCR was run by TCRdb on the reads, yielding one entry per CDR3 protein. This table has 80,000 to 90,000 distinct CDR3 sequences, approximately 46% appearing once. No antigen has been identified for these receptors. Source: CD8+ T cells from cultured PBMCs, taken from culture after CMV antigen stimulation. The receptors here all came from a human donor in good health (CMV status not recorded). Some clones in this sample may be carry-over from other donors' samples.

There are a few counts of this clonotype. This sequence joins TRBV19 and TRBJ2-7; 9 bases match TRBD2. Germline CDR1 and CDR2: LNHDA and SQIVND (reference sequence). The CDR3 sequence is 17 residues long. V lost 4 bases, J lost 6 bases, and 16 bases stayed unmatched. The CDR3 spells CASSTRTREGPELEQYF. The CDR3 region has the DNA TGTGCCAGTAGTACTAGAACGCGGGAGGGCCCAGAACTCGAGCAGTACTTC.

The chain joins TRBV6-1 to TRBJ2-7; tentatively, D is TRBD1 (5 bases). The V gene's germline CDR1 is MNHNS and CDR2 SASEGT. This CDR3 has 14 amino acids. The V end lost 2 bases, the J end lost 3 bases, and 11 bases lay between the germline ends. CDR3 DNA: TGTGCCAGCAGTGAAAGGGGCTCCGGCTACGAGCAGTACTTC. Translated, it gives CASSERGSGYEQYF.

The chain links TRBV6-6 to TRBJ2-1; D ambiguous. Trimming removed 1 base from V and 5 bases from J, with 18 bases in between. The germline CDR1 and CDR2 sequences are MNHNY and SVGAGI (reference sequence). The CDR3 totals 17 residues. The CDR3 coding sequence is TGTGCCAGCAGTTACTACCGGTCGGCCTCCCCCAACAATGAGCAGTTCTTC. This gives the protein CASSYYRSASPNNEQFF.

The rearrangement joins TRBV11-2 to TRBJ2-2; the match to TRBD2 covers 11 bases. The germline gives CDR1 SGHAT, CDR2 FQNNGV. The CDR3 is 18 amino acids. With 5 bases clipped from V and 0 bases from J, the junction kept 8 bases outside the gene matches. Written as DNA, the CDR3 is TGTGCCAGCAGCGCACGACTAGCGGGGACAACGAACACCGGGGAGCTGTTTTTT. Residues: CASSARLAGTTNTGELFF.

This chain links TRBV12-3 or TRBV12-4 with TRBJ2-1; TRBD1 aligns across 7 bases. This CDR3 comprises 15 residues. V lost 6 bases, J lost 5 bases, and 10 bases stayed unmatched. This chain's CDR3 is CASSHTGVPNNEQFF. As DNA, the CDR3 is TGTGCCAGCAGCCATACAGGGGTCCCAAACAATGAGCAGTTCTTC.

CDR3 coding DNA: TGCAGTGCTAGCCCCACCGGGGAAGAGCCCCAGCATTTT. Protein: CSASPTGEEPQHF. V is TRBV20-1 and J is TRBJ1-5; unclear D gene. V shed 3 bases and J shed 8 bases, with 14 bases lying between them. This CDR3 is 13 amino acids long. Germline CDR1 DFQATT, CDR2 SNEGSKA (reference sequence).

This chain links TRBV6-5 with TRBJ1-6; D gene unclear. Germline V gene lookup returns CDR1 MNHEY and CDR2 SVGAGI. Trimming left V 2 bases short and J 7 bases short, with 9 bases between. The CDR3 contains 14 residues. The CDR3 loop reads CASSYTGENSPLHF. In DNA form, the CDR3 reads TGTGCCAGCAGTTACACCGGGGAGAATTCACCCCTCCACTTT.